The 8 T cell receptor beta chains below come from one sample, sequenced in a study of T cell changes during pregnancy in multiple sclerosis. Repertoires were generated with immunoSEQ multiplex PCR, while TCRdb's copy carries only in-frame clones and drops some. The top ten hold 1% to 1.5% of the sample, which has about 100,000 clones, around 94% seen once. The specimen comprised peripheral blood, sampled in the second trimester of pregnancy. The source of these receptors is a female donor with multiple sclerosis, enrolled in a pregnancy study.

The table lists this clone with a count of one. This sequence joins TRBV5-1 and TRBJ2-2, with 11 positions matching TRBD2. With 4 bases clipped from V and 1 base from J, the junction kept 6 bases outside the gene matches. The germline CDR1 and CDR2 sequences are SGHRS and YFSETQ. CDR3 length: 17 amino acids. In DNA form, the CDR3 reads TGCGCCAGCAGCCAAACTAGCGGGGGAGTGAACACCGGGGAGCTGTTTTTT. Encoded protein: CASSQTSGGVNTGELFF.

V and J are TRBV6-1 and TRBJ2-2; 7 nucleotides match TRBD2. Per the germline V gene, CDR1 is MNHNS and CDR2 is SASEGT. Losses at the gene ends were 4 bases for V and 2 bases for J; bases not matched to a gene: 4. The CDR3 covers 15 residues. In nucleotides, the CDR3 is TGTGCCAGCAGTGGCCTAGCGGCCAACACCGGGGAGCTGTTTTTT. Residues: CASSGLAANTGELFF.

This clone has just one count. The gene calls are TRBV5-1 and TRBJ2-5, with 8 bases that match TRBD2. Trimming took 0 bases from V and 5 from J; bases not matched to a gene: 9. The CDR3 runs to 16 residues. CDR1 and CDR2 (germline): SGHRS, YFSETQ. The CDR3 nucleotides are TGCGCCAGCAGCTTGGGACTAGCGACCGGAGGGGAGACCCAGTACTTC. Its translation: CASSLGLATGGETQYF.

The gene calls are TRBV10-1 and TRBJ2-7; D uncertain. This CDR3 comprises 13 residues. V dropped 4 bases and J dropped 6 bases, with 13 bases sitting between them. Germline V gives CDR1 WNHNN, CDR2 SYGVQD (reference sequence). The CDR3 loop is CASSARVPGEQYF. DNA for the CDR3: TGCGCCAGCAGTGCCCGGGTGCCGGGCGAGCAGTACTTC.

With regard to this clone: Distinct nucleotide sequences in the sample also encode this CDR3. This chain uses TRBV5-6 with TRBJ1-5, with 10 nucleotides matching TRBD1. CDR3 length: 15 residues. V lost 0 bases and J lost 7; bases outside the gene matches: 4. Germline CDR1 is SGHDT and CDR2 is YYEEEE. CDR3 protein: CASSLGQGAGQPQHF. CDR3 nucleotide sequence: TGTGCCAGCAGCTTGGGACAGGGGGCAGGGCAGCCCCAGCATTTT.

This clone came up once. The rearrangement uses TRBV6-5 and TRBJ1-5, with D possibly TRBD1 on 6 matching bases. The V end was cut by 6 bases, the J end by 7 bases, with 13 bases between. Germline CDR1 is MNHEY and CDR2 is SVGAGI. This CDR3 has 13 amino acids. The CDR3 DNA follows: TGTGCCAGCAGGGCGGGGGCACACCAGCCCCAGCATTTT. Its translation: CASRAGAHQPQHF.

This clone showed up just once. CDR3 DNA sequence: TGTGCCAGCAGCGTGGGACTAGCGGGGAGGGAGCAGTACTTC. Its protein is CASSVGLAGREQYF. V is TRBV6-5 and J is TRBJ2-7; TRBD2 matches 13 bases. V lost 6 bases and J lost 7; bases outside the gene matches: 6. In germline, CDR1 is MNHEY, CDR2 SVGAGI. The CDR3 length is 14 residues.

The genes are TRBV6-5 and TRBJ1-5, with TRBD1 identical over 8 bases. V lost 5 bases to trimming and J lost 3 bases; unmatched junction nucleotides: 6. Germline V gene lookup returns CDR1 MNHEY and CDR2 SVGAGI. The length of the CDR3 is 15 residues. CDR3 in DNA: TGTGCCAGCAGTCGGACAGGGTCAAACAATCAGCCCCAGCATTTT. This translates into CASSRTGSNNQPQHF.